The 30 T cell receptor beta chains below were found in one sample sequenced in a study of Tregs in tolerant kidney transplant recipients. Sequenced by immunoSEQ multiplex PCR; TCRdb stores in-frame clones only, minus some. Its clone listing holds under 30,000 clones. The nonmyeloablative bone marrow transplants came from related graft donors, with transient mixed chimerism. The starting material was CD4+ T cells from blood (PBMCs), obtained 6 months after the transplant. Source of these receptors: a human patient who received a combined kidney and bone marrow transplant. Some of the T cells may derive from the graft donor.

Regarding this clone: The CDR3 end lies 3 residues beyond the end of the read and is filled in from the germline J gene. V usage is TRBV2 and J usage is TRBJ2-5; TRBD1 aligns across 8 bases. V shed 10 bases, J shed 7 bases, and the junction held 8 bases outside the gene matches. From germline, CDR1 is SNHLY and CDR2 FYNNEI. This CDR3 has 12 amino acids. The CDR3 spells CANSQGEGTQYF. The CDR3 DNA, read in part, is TGTGCCAACTCACAGGGGGAAGGGACC.

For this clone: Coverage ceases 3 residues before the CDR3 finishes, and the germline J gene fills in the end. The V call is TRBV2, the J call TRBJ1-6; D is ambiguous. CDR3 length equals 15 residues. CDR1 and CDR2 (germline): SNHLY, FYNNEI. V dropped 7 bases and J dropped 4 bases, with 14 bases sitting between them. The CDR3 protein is CASTKTGNYNSPLHF. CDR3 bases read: TGTGCCAGCACCAAAACGGGGAATTATAATTCACCC.

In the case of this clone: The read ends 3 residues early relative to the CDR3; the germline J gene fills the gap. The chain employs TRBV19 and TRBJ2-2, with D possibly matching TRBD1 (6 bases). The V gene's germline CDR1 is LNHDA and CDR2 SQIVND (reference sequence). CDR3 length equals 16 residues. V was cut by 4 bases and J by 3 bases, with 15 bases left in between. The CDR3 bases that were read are TGTGCCAGTAGTAGAAACAGGGTCCAGGACACCGGGGAG. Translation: CASSRNRVQDTGE. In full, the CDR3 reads CASSRNRVQDTGELFF.

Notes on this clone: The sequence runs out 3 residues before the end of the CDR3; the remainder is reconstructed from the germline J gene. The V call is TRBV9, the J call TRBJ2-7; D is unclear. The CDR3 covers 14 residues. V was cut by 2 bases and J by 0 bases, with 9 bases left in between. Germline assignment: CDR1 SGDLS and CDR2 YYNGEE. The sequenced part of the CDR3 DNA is TGTGCCAGCAGCGTTGCAGTTTTCTCCTACGAG. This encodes CASSVAVFSYE. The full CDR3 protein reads CASSVAVFSYEQYF.

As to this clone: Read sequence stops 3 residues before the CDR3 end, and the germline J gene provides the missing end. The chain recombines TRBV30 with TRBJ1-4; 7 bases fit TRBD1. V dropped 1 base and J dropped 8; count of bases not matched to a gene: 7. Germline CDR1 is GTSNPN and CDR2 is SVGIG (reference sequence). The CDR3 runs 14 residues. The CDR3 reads CAWSAHRGGEKLFF. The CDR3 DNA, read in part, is TGTGCCTGGAGTGCCCACAGGGGTGGCGAAAAA.

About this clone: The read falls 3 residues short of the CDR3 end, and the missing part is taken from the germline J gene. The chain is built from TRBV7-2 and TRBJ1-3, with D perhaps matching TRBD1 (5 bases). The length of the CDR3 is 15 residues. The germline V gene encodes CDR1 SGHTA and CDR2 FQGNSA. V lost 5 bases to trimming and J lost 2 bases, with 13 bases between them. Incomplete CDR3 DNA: TGTGCCAGCAGCCTCATCAGGGATACTGGAAACACC. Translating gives CASSLIRDTGNT. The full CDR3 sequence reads CASSLIRDTGNTIYF.

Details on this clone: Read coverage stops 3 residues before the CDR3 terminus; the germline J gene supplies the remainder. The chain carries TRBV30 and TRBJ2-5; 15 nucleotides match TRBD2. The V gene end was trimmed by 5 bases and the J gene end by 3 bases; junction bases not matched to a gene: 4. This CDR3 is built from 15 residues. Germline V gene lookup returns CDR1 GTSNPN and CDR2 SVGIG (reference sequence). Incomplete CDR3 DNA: TGTGCCTGGGGAGGGACTAGCGGGAGGAAAGAGACC. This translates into CAWGGTSGRKET. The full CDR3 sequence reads CAWGGTSGRKETQYF.

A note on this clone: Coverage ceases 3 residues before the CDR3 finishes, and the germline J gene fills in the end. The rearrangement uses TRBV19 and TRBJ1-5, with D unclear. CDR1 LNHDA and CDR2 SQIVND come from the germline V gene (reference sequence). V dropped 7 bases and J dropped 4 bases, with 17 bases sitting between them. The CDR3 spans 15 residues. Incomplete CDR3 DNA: TGTGCCAGTATGGTCGCGAACGGTCATAATCAGCCC. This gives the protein CASMVANGHNQP. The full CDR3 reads CASMVANGHNQPQHF.

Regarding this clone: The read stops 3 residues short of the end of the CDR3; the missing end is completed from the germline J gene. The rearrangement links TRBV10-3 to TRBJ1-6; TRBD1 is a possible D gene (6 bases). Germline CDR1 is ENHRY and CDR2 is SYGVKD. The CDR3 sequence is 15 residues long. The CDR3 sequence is CAISDSRGYTITLHF. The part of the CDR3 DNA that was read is TGTGCCATCAGTGATAGCAGGGGATACACAATCACC.

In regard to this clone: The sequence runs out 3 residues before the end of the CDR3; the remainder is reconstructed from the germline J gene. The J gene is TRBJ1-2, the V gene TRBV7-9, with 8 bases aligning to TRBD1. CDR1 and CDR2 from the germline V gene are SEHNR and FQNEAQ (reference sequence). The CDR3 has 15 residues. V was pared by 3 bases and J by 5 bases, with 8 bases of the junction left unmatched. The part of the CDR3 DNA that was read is TGTGCCAGCAGCTTTTATTCCGGGACAGGATATGGC. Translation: CASSFYSGTGYG. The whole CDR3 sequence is CASSFYSGTGYGYTF.

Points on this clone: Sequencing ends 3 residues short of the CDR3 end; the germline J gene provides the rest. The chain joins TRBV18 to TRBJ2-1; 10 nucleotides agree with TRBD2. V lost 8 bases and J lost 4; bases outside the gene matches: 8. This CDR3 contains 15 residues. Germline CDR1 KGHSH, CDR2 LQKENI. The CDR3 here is CASHTSSGGYNEQFF. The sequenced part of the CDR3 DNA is TGTGCCAGCCACACGTCTAGCGGGGGTTACAATGAG.

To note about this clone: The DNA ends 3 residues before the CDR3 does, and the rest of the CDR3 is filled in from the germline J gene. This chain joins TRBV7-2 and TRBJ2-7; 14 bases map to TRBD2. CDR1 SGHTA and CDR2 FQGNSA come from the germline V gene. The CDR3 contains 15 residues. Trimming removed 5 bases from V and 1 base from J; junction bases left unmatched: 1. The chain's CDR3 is CASSRTSGGSYEQYF. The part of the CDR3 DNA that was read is TGTGCCAGCAGCCGGACTAGCGGGGGGTCCTACGAG.

Partial CDR3 DNA: TGTGCCAGCAGACCCGGGACAGGGTCTAACTATGGC. It translates to CASRPGTGSNYG. The complete CDR3 sequence is CASRPGTGSNYGYTF. The genes are TRBV14 and TRBJ1-2; 9 nucleotides match TRBD1. Sequencing ends 3 residues short of the CDR3 end; the germline J gene provides the rest. Germline CDR1 and CDR2: SGHDN and FVKESK. The CDR3 sequence is 15 residues long. The junction had 5 bases not matched to a gene; V was cut back by 6 bases and J by 0 bases.

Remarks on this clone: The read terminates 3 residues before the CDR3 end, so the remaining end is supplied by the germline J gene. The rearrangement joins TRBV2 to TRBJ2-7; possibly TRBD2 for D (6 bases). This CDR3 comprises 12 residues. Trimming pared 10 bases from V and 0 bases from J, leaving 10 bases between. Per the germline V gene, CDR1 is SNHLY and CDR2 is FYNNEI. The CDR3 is CAKTGGSYEQYF. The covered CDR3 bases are TGTGCCAAAACCGGGGGCTCCTACGAG.

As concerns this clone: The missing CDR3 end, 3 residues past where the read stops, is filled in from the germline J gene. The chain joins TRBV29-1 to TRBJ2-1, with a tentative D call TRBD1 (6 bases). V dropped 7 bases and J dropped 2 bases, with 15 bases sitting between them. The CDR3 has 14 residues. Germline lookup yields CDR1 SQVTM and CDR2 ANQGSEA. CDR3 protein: CSDRGQLTYNEQFF. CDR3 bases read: TGCAGCGACCGCGGACAGCTAACCTACAATGAG.

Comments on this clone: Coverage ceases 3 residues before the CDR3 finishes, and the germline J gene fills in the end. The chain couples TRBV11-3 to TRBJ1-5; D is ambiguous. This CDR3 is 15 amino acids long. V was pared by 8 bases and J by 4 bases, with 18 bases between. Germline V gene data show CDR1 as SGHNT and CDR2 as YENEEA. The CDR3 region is CASEPLALPNQPQHF. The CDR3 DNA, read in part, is TGTGCCAGCGAACCCTTGGCTCTGCCAAATCAGCCC.

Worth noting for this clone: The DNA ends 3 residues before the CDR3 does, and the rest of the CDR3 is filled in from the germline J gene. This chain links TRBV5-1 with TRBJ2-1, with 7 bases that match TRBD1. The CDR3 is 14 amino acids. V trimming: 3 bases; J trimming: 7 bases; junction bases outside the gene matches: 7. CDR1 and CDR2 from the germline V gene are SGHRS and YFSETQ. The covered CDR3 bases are TGCGCCAGCAGCTCTAGACAGGGCGGTAATGAG. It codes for CASSSRQGGNE. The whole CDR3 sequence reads CASSSRQGGNEQFF.

The CDR3 DNA, read in part, is TGTGCCAGCAGCTCCGGGACAGGGGTTTCACCC. Amino acid sequence: CASSSGTGVSP. The entire CDR3 protein reads CASSSGTGVSPLHF. The J gene is TRBJ1-6, the V gene TRBV7-9; 10 bases are shared with TRBD1. Read coverage stops 3 residues before the CDR3 terminus; the germline J gene supplies the remainder. Unmatched junction bases numbered 3, after V lost 4 bases and J lost 9 bases. The CDR3 contains 14 residues. Germline assignment: CDR1 SEHNR and CDR2 FQNEAQ (reference sequence).

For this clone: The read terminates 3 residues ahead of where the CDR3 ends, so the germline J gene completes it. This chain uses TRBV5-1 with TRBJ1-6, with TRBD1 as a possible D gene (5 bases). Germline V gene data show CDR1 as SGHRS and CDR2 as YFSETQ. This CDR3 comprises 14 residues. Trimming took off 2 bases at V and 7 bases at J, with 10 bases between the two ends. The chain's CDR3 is CASSFQGLNSPLHF. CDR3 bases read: TGCGCCAGCAGCTTCCAGGGATTAAATTCACCC.

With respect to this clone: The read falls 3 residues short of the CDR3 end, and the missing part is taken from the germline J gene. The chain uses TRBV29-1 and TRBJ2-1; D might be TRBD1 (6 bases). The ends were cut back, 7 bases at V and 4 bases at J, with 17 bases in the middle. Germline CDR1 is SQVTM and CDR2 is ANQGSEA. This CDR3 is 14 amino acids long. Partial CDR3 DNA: TGCAGCGGACGAATGACAGGAAGGTACAATGAG. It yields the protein CSGRMTGRYNE. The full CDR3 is CSGRMTGRYNEQFF.

Incomplete CDR3 DNA: TGTGCCAGCAGCTTAGATAGGACTAGCTCGAATGAG. It yields the protein CASSLDRTSSNE. The full CDR3 sequence reads CASSLDRTSSNEQFF. This chain uses TRBV11-2 with TRBJ2-1, with 8 bases lining up with TRBD2. The sequence runs out 3 residues before the end of the CDR3; the remainder is reconstructed from the germline J gene. The V segment lost 0 bases and the J segment 7 bases; nucleotides outside the gene matches: 5. Germline values: CDR1 SGHAT, CDR2 FQNNGV. CDR3 length: 15 amino acids.

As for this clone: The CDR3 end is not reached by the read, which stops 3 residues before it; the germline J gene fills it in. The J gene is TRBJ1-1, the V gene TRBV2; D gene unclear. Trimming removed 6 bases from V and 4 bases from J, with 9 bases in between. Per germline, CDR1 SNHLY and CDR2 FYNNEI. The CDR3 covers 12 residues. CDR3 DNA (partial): TGTGCCAGCAGCTTACATGGCACTGAA. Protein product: CASSLHGTE. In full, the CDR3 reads CASSLHGTEAFF.

The CDR3 region is CASSLRDSPGNTIYF. The part of the CDR3 DNA that was read is TGTGCCAGCTCACTCCGGGACAGCCCTGGAAACACC. The V and J genes are TRBV18 and TRBJ1-3, with TRBD1 identical over 7 bases. The sequenced fragment ends 3 residues before the CDR3 boundary, so the rest is inferred from the germline J gene. V lost 4 bases to trimming and J lost 2 bases; unmatched junction nucleotides: 5. CDR3 length: 15 amino acids. CDR1 KGHSH and CDR2 LQKENI come from the germline V gene.

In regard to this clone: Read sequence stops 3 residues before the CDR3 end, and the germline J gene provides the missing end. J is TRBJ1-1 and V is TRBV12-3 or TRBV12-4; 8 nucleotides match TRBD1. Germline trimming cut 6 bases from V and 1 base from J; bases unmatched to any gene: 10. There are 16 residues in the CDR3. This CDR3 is CASRPDRGKGNTEAFF. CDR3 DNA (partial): TGTGCCAGCAGACCAGACAGGGGAAAGGGGAACACTGAA.

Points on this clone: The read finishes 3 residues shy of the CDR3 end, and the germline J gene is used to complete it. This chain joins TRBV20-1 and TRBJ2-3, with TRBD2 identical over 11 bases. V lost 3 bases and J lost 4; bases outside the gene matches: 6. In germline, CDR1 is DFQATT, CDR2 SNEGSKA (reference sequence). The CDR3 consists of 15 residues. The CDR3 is CSARVAGGPADTQYF. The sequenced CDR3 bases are TGCAGTGCTAGGGTAGCGGGAGGGCCAGCAGATACG.

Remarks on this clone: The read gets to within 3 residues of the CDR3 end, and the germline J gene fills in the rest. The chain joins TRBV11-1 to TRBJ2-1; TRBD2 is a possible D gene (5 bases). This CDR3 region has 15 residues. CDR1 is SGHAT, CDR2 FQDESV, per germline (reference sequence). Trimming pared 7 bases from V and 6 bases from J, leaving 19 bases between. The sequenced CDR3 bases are TGTGCCAGCACTCAAGCGGCACAGCTCTCCAATGAG. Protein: CASTQAAQLSNE. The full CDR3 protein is CASTQAAQLSNEQFF.

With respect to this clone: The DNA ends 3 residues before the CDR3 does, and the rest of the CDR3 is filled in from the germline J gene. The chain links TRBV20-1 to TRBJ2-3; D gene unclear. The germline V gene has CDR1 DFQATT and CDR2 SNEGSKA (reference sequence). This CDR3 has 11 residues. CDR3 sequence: CSASSPSTQYF. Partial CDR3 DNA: TGCAGTGCTAGTTCCCCGAGCACG.

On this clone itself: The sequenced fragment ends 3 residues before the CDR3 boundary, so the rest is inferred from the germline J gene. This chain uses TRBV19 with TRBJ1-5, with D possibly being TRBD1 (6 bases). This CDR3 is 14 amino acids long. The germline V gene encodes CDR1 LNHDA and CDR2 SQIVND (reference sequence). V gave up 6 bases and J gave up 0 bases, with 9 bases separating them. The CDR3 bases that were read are TGTGCCAGTAGCAACAGGGTTAGCAATCAGCCC. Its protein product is CASSNRVSNQP. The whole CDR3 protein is CASSNRVSNQPQHF.

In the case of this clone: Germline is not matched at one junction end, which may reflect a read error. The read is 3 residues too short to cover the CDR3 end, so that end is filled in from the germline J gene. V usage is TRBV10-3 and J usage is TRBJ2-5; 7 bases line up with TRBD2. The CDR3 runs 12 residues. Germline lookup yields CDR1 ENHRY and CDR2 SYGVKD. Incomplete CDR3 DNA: TGCGCTAGCGGAGTCCTCCAAGAGACC. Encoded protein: CASGVLQET. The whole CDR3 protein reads CASGVLQETQYF.

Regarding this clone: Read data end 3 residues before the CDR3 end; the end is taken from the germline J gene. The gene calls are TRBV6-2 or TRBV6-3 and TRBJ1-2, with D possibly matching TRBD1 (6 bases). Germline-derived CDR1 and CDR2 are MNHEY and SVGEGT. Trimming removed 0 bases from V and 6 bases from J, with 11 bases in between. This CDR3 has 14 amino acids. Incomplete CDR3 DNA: TGTGCCAGCAGTTACTCGACGCAGGGGAATGGC. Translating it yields CASSYSTQGNG. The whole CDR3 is CASSYSTQGNGYTF.